Listed here are 2 T cell receptor beta chains from one sample, sequenced in a study of blood T cell repertoires in COVID-19. TCRdb's copy holds only in-frame clones and misses some; the assay was immunoSEQ multiplex PCR. The sample carries some 120,000 clones, about 85% recorded once. Sequencing used peripheral blood. The receptors were gathered from a man older than 75 with active or convalescent COVID-19.

The V and J genes are TRBV6-2 or TRBV6-3 and TRBJ2-5, with 13 bases aligning to TRBD2. The V segment lost 0 bases and the J segment 4 bases; nucleotides outside the gene matches: 17. CDR1 is MNHEY and CDR2 is SVGEGT in the germline V gene. CDR3 length: 21 amino acids. CDR3 residues: CASSYSVTSGGPPPYGETQYF. The CDR3 region has the DNA TGTGCCAGCAGTTACTCTGTGACTAGCGGGGGGCCCCCCCCGTATGGAGAGACCCAGTACTTC.

The rearrangement links TRBV9 to TRBJ1-2, with TRBD1 matching 8 bases. This CDR3 has 14 residues. V dropped 4 bases and J dropped 8; count of bases not matched to a gene: 10. CDR1 and CDR2 (germline): SGDLS, YYNGEE. CDR3 nucleotides: TGTGCCAGCAGCTCAGCGGACAGGGAAGGAGGCTACACCTTC. Translated, it gives CASSSADREGGYTF.